These T cell receptor beta chains were read from a single sample in a study of graft-versus-host responses after intestinal transplantation. For these receptors, no antigen is known. Some clones are missing from TCRdb's copy, which holds only in-frame ones; the method was immunoSEQ multiplex PCR. Among 30,000 to 40,000 clones listed, around 94% were seen once. The sequenced sample was unstimulated CD4+ T cells sorted from spleen or lymph node cells, obtained before transplant. Receptors were obtained from a human donor who was the organ donor for an intestinal transplant. Both conserved end residues are part of each CDR3. Each record gives: J gene, V gene, CDR3 protein.

TRBJ2-3	TRBV6-4	CASSERPFTDTQYF
TRBJ1-2	TRBV28	CASTLRGAFYGYTF
TRBJ1-2	TRBV7-9	CASSSRTANYGYTF
TRBJ1-1	TRBV11-3	CASSLRGWTEAFF
TRBJ1-2	TRBV6-1	CASSGQGRIHGYTF
TRBJ2-1	TRBV6-6	CASSYPSRGGAEQFF
TRBJ2-7	TRBV5-1	CASSLGTVPYEQYF
TRBJ2-1	TRBV7-9	CASSPISYNEQFF
TRBJ1-3	TRBV6-6	CASSGGDSSGNTIYF
TRBJ2-7	TRBV4-2	CASSQGLAGGYEQYF
TRBJ1-3	TRBV10-3	CAITRTGDSGNTIYF
TRBJ1-3	TRBV9	CASSVATGAGNTIYF
TRBJ1-2	TRBV5-1	CASSLEQGAQGYTF
TRBJ1-2	TRBV30	CAWSAGTGNYGYTF
TRBJ1-2	TRBV6-1	CASRSDGADGYTF
TRBJ2-2	TRBV6-1	CASSEMDTGELFF
TRBJ1-1	TRBV18	CASSPTDSMNTEAFF
TRBJ1-2	TRBV10-3	CAISEYRGYYGYTF
TRBJ1-2	TRBV5-4	CASSRTGGAGGYTF
TRBJ1-2	TRBV5-6	CASCGGATNYGYTF
TRBJ1-3	TRBV2	CASDRGAGGNTIYF
TRBJ1-2	TRBV20-1	CSATGAYGYTF
TRBJ1-1	TRBV10-2	CASSESRGRNTEAFF
TRBJ2-1	TRBV5-6	CASSLYSGAYNEQFF